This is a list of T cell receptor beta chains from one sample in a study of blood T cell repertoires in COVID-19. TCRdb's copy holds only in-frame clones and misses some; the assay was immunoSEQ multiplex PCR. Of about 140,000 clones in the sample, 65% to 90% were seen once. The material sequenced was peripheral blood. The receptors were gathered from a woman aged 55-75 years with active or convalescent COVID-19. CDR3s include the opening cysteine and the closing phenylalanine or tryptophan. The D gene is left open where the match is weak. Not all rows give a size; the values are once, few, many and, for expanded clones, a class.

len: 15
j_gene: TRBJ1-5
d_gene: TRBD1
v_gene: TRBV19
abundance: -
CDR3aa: CASSMTGGEVQPQHF
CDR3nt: TGTGCCAGTAGTATGACAGGGGGCGAAGTTCAGCCCCAGCATTTT

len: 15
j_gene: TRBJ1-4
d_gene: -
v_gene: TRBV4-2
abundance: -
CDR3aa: CASSQGTSGNEKLFF
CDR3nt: TGTGCCAGCAGCCAAGGGACTTCCGGTAATGAAAAACTGTTTTTT

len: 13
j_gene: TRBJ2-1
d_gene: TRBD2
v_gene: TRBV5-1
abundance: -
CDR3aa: CASTSGTNNEQFF
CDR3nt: TGCGCCAGCACTAGCGGGACAAACAATGAGCAGTTCTTC

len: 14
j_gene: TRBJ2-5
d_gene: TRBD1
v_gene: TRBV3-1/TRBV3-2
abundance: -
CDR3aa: CASSPTTGSETQYF
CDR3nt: TGTGCCAGCAGCCCAACGACAGGGAGTGAGACCCAGTACTTC

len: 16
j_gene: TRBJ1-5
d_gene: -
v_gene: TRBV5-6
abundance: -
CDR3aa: CASSFRTGSWDQPQHF
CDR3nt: TGTGCCAGCAGCTTTCGAACAGGGTCATGGGATCAGCCCCAGCATTTT

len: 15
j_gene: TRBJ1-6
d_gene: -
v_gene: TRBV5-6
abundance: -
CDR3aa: CASSIGDRVNSPLHF
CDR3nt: TGTGCCAGCAGCATAGGCGACAGAGTTAATTCACCCCTCCACTTT

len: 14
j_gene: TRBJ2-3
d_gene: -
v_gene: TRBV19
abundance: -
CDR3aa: CASSIGGSTDTQYF
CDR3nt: TGTGCCAGTAGTATTGGGGGGAGCACAGATACGCAGTATTTT

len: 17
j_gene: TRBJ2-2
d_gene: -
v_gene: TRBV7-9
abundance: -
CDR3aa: CASSFPSGASITGELFF
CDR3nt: TGTGCCAGCAGCTTCCCCTCAGGGGCTTCCATCACCGGGGAGCTGTTTTTT

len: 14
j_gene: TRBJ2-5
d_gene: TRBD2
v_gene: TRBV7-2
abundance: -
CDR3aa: CASSPLSGSETQYF
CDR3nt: TGTGCCAGCAGCCCCCTTAGCGGGAGCGAGACCCAGTACTTC

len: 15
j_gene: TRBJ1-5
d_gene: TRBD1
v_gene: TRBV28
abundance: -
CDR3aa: CASSFAGQVALPQHF
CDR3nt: TGTGCCAGCAGTTTTGCGGGACAGGTTGCCTTGCCCCAGCATTTT

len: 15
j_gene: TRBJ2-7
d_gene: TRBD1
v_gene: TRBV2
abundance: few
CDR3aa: CASSDHAGQGHEQYF
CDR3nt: TGTGCCAGCAGTGATCACGCCGGACAGGGGCACGAGCAGTACTTC

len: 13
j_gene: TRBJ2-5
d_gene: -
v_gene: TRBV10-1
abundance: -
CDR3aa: CASSESTRGTQYF
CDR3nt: TGCGCCAGCAGTGAGTCTACCAGGGGGACCCAGTACTTC

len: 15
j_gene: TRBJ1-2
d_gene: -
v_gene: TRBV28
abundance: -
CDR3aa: CASSLRQDSPYGYTF
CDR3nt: TGTGCCAGCAGTCTCCGACAGGACTCCCCCTATGGCTACACCTTC

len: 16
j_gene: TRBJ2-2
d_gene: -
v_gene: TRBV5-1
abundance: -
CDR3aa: CASSLDGAVLTGELFF
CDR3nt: TGCGCCAGCAGCTTGGATGGGGCAGTGCTCACCGGGGAGCTGTTTTTT

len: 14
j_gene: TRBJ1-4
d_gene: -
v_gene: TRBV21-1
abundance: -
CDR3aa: CASSEGDRAEKLFF
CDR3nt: TGTGCCAGCAGCGAGGGCGACAGGGCTGAAAAACTGTTTTTT

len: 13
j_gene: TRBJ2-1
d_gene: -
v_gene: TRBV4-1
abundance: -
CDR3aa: CASSSQRGNEQFF
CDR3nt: TGCGCCAGCAGCTCGCAAAGGGGCAATGAGCAGTTCTTC

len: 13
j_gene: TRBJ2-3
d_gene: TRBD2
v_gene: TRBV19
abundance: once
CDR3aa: CASVSGGGYTQYF
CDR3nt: TGTGCCAGTGTAAGCGGGGGGGGATATACGCAGTATTTT

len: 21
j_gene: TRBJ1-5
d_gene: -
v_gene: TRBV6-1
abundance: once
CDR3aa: CASSENPLWPGRFYSNQPQHF
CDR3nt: TGTGCCAGCAGTGAAAACCCCCTTTGGCCAGGAAGATTTTATAGCAATCAGCCCCAGCATTTT

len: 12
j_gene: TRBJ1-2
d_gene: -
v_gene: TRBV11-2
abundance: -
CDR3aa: CASSDPSGGYTF
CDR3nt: TGTGCCAGCAGCGACCCATCGGGAGGCTACACCTTC

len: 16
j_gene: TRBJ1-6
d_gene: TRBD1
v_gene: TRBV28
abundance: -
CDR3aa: CASSPTGQWNNSPLHF
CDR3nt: TGTGCCAGCAGTCCGACAGGGCAGTGGAATAATTCACCCCTCCACTTT

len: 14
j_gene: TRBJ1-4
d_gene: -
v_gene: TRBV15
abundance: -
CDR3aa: CATSRDLARIRLFF
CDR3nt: TGTGCCACCAGCAGAGATCTGGCCAGGATCAGACTGTTTTTT

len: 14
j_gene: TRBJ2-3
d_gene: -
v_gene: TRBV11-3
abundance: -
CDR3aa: CASSFGGITDTQYF
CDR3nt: TGTGCCAGCAGCTTCGGCGGGATTACAGATACGCAGTATTTT

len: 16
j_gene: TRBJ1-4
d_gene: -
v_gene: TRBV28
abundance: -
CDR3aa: CASSSLRRLIGEKLFF
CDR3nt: TGTGCCAGCAGTTCCCTCCGCCGTCTGATCGGTGAAAAACTGTTTTTT

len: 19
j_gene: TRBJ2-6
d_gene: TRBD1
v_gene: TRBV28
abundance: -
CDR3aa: CASRGQKGQGGRGANVLTF
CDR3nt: TGTGCCAGCAGAGGCCAAAAGGGACAGGGAGGGCGTGGGGCCAACGTCCTGACTTTC

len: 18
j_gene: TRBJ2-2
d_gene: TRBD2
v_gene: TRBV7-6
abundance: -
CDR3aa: CASSSGLAGKTNTGELFF
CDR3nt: TGTGCCAGCAGCTCCGGACTAGCGGGGAAGACGAACACCGGGGAGCTGTTTTTT

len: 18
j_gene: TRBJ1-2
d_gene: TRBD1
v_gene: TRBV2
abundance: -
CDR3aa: CASSDTSTGTGGSYGYTF
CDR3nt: TGTGCCAGCAGTGACACCTCAACCGGGACAGGGGGTTCCTATGGCTACACCTTC

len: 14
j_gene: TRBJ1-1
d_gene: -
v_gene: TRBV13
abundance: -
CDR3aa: CASSLGGRGFEAFF
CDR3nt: TGTGCCAGCAGCTTAGGCGGCCGGGGTTTTGAAGCTTTCTTT

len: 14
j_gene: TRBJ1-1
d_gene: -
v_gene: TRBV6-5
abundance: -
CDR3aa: CASRPSHWETEAFF
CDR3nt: TGTGCCAGCAGGCCGTCCCACTGGGAGACTGAAGCTTTCTTT

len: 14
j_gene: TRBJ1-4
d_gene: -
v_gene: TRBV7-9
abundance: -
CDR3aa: CASSPFEGNEKLFF
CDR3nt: TGTGCCAGCAGCCCATTCGAGGGTAATGAAAAACTGTTTTTT

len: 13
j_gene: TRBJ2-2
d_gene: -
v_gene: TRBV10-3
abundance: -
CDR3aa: CAIGVERGGKLFF
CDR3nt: TGTGCCATCGGGGTCGAGAGGGGCGGGAAGCTGTTTTTT